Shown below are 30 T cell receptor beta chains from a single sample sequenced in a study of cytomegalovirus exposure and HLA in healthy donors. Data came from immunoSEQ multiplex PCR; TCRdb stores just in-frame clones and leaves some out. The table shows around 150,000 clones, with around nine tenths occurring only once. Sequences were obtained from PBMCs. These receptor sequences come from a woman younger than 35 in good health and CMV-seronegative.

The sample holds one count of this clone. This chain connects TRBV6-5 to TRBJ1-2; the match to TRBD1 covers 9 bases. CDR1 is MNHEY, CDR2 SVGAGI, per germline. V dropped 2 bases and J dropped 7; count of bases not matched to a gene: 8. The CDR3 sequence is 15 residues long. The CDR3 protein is CASSYISGTGFGYTF. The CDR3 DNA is TGTGCCAGCAGTTACATCTCCGGGACAGGGTTTGGCTACACCTTC.

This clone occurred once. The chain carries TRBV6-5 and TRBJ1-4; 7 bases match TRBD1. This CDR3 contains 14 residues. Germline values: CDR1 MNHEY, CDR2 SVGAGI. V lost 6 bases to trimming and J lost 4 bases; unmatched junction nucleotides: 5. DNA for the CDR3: TGTGCCAGCAGCAGACAGGGTTTTAATGAAAAACTGTTTTTT. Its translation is CASSRQGFNEKLFF.

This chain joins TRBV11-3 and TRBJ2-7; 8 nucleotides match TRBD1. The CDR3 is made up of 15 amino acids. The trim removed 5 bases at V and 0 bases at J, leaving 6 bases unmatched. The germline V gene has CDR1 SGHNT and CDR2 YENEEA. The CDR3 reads CASSVNRGSSYEQYF. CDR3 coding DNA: TGTGCCAGCAGCGTTAACAGGGGGAGCTCCTACGAGCAGTACTTC.

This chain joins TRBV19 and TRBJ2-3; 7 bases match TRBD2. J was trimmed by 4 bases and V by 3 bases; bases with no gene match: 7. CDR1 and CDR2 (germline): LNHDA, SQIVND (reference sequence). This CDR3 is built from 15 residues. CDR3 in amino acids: CASSIWGGSADTQYF. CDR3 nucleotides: TGTGCCAGTAGTATTTGGGGCGGGAGCGCAGATACGCAGTATTTT.

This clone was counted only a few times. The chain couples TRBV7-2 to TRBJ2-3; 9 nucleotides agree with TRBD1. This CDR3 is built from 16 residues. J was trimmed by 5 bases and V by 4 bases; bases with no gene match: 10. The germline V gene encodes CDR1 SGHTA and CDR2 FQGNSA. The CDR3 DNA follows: TGTGCCAGCAGCTCCACAGGGGGCAAGGTGGGAGATACGCAGTATTTT. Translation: CASSSTGGKVGDTQYF.

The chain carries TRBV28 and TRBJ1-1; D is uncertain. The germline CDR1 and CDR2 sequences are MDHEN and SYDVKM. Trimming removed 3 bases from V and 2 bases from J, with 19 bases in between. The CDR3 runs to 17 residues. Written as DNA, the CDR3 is TGTGCCAGCAGTTTTTACCAGGTCGAAATGCGAAACACTGAAGCTTTCTTT. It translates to CASSFYQVEMRNTEAFF.

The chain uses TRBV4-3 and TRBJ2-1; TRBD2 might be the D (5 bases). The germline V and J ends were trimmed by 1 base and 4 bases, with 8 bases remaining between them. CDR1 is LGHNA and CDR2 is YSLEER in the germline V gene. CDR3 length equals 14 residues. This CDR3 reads CASSQALGYNEQFF. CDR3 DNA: TGCGCCAGCAGCCAAGCACTAGGATACAATGAGCAGTTCTTC.

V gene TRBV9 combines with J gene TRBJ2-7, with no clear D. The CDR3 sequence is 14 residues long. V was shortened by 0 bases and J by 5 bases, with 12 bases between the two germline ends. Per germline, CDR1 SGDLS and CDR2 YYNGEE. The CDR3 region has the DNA TGTGCCAGCAGCGTAGCGGAGAGGTTCCACGAGCAGTACTTC. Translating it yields CASSVAERFHEQYF.

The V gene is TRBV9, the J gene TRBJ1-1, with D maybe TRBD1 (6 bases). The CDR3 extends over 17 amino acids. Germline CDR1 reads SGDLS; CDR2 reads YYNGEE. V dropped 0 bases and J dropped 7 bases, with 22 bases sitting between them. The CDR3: CASSVDPRGTGMHEAFF. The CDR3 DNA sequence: TGTGCCAGCAGCGTAGACCCCCGGGGAACAGGGATGCATGAAGCTTTCTTT.

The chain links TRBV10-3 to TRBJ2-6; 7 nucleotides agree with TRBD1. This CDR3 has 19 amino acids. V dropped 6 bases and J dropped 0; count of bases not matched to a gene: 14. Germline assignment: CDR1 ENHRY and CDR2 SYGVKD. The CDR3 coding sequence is TGTGCCATCAGCGTATTAAGGAGGACAGGAGTCTCTGGGGCCAACGTCCTGACTTTC. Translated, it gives CAISVLRRTGVSGANVLTF.

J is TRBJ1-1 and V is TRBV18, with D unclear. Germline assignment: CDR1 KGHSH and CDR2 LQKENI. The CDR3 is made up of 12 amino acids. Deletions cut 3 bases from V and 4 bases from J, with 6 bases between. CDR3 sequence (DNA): TGTGCCAGCTCACCGGAGGTCACTGAAGCTTTCTTT. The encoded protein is CASSPEVTEAFF.

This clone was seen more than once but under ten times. CDR3 bases: TGTGCCAGCAGTGGGGGACTAGCCGTTTTGGAGCAGTACTTC. It specifies CASSGGLAVLEQYF. The chain combines TRBV2 with TRBJ2-7; TRBD2 aligns across 9 bases. This CDR3 comprises 14 residues. CDR1 is SNHLY and CDR2 is FYNNEI in the germline V gene. Trimming removed 4 bases from V and 7 bases from J; junction bases left unmatched: 8.

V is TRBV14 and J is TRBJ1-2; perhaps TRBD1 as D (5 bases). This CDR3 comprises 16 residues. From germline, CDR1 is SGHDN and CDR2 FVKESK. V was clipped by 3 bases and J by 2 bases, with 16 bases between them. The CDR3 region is CASSQRDSHRNYGYTF. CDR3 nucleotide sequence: TGTGCCAGCAGCCAGAGAGACAGCCATAGGAACTATGGCTACACCTTC.

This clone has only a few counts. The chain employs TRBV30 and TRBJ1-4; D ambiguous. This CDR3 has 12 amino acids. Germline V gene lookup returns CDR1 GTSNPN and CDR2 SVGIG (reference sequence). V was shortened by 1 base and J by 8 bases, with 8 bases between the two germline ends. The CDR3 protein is CAWSEFREKLFF. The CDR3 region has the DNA TGTGCCTGGAGTGAGTTCAGGGAAAAACTGTTTTTT. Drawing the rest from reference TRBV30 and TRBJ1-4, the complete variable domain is SQTIHQWPATLVQPVGSPLSLECTVEGTSNPNLYWYRQAAGRGLQLLFYSVGIGQISSEVPQNLSASRPQDRQFILSSKKLLLSDSGFYLCAWSEFREKLFFGSGTQLSVL.

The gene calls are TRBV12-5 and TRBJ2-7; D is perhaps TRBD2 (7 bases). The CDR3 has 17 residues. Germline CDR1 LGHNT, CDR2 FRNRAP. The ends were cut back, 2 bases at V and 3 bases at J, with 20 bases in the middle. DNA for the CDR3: TGTGCTAGTGGTTTGAGGTCGGGGGGCAAGAATGGCTACGAGCAGTACTTC. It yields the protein CASGLRSGGKNGYEQYF.

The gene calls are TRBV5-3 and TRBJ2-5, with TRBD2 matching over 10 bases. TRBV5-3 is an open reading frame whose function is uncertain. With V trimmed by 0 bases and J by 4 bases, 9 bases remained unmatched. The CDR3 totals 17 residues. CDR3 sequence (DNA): TGTGCCAGAAGCTTGGCCCTCAGCGGGGGGGCCCCAGAGACCCAGTACTTC. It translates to CARSLALSGGAPETQYF.

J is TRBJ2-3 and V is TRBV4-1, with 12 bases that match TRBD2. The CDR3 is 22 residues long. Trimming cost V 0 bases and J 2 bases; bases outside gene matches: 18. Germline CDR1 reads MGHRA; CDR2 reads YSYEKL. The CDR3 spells CASSQDPPPGQGLAGLTDTQYF. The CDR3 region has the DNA TGCGCCAGCAGCCAAGATCCCCCTCCGGGCCAGGGACTAGCGGGTCTCACAGATACGCAGTATTTT.

CDR3 protein: CASSLEGQGLNYGYTF. The CDR3 DNA follows: TGCGCCAGCAGCTTGGAGGGACAGGGACTCAACTATGGCTACACCTTC. The chain recombines TRBV5-1 with TRBJ1-2, with 9 nucleotides matching TRBD1. Germline CDR1 reads SGHRS; CDR2 reads YFSETQ. This CDR3 contains 16 residues. V gave up 0 bases and J gave up 2 bases; unmatched junction bases: 5. Filled out from reference TRBV5-1 and TRBJ1-2, the complete variable domain reads KAGVTQTPRYLIKTRGQQVTLSCSPISGHRSVSWYQQTPGQGLQFLFEYFSETQRNKGNFPGRFSGRQFSNSRSEMNVSTLELGDSALYLCASSLEGQGLNYGYTFGSGTRLTVV.

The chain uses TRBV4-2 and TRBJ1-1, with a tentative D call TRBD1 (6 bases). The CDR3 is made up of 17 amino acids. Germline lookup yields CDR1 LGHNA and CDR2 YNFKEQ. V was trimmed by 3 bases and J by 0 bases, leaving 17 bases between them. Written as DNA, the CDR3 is TGTGCCAGCAGCCAGGCTTACAGGGAAAGCATGAACACTGAAGCTTTCTTT. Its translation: CASSQAYRESMNTEAFF.

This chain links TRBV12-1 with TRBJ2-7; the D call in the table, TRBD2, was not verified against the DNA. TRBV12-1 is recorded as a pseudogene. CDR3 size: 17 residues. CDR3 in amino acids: CASSFASGGCPPYEQYF. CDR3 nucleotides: TGTGCCAGCAGCTTTGCCTCTGGAGGGTGCCCCCCCTACGAGCAGTACTTC.

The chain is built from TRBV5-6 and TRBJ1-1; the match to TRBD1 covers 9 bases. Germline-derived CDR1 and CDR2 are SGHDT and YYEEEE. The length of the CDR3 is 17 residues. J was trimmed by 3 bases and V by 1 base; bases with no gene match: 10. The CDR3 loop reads CASSLSPGQGFHTEAFF. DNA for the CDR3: TGTGCCAGCAGCTTGTCTCCGGGACAGGGATTTCACACTGAAGCTTTCTTT. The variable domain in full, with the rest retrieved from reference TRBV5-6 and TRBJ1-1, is DAGVTQSPTHLIKTRGQQVTLRCSPKSGHDTVSWYQQALGQGPQFIFQYYEEEERQRGNFPDRFSGHQFPNYSSELNVNALLLGDSALYLCASSLSPGQGFHTEAFFGQGTRLTVV.

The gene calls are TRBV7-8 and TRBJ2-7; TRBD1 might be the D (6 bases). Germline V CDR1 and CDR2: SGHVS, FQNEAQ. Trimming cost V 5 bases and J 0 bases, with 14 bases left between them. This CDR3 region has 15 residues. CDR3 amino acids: CASSHPGHSSYEQYF. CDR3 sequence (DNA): TGTGCCAGCAGCCACCCGGGACATAGCTCCTACGAGCAGTACTTC.

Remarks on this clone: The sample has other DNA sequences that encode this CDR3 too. The CDR3: CASSPDRTNTEAFF. Written as DNA, the CDR3 is TGCGCCAGCAGCCCGGACAGGACCAACACTGAAGCTTTCTTT. The J gene is TRBJ1-1, the V gene TRBV5-1; TRBD1 agrees at 7 bases. The V gene's germline CDR1 is SGHRS and CDR2 YFSETQ. J gave up 2 bases and V 4 bases, and 5 bases lay outside the gene matches. This CDR3 is built from 14 residues.

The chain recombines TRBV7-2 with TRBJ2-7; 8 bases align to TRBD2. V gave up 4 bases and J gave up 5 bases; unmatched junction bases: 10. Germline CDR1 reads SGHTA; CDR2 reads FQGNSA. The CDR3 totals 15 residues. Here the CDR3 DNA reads TGTGCCAGCAGCTCTCCGGGACTAGTGTCGCACGAGCAGTACTTC. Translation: CASSSPGLVSHEQYF.

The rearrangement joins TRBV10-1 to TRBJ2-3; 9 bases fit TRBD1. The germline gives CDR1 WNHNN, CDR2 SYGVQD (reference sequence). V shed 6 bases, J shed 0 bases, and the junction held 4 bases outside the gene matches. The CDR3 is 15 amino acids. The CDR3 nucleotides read TGCGCCAGCAGCCGCGGACAGGGGAGCACAGATACGCAGTATTTT. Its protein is CASSRGQGSTDTQYF.

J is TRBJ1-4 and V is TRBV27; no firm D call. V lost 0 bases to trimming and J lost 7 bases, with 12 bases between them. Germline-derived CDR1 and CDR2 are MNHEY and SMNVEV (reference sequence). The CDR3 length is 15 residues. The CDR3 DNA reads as TGTGCCAGCAGTTTATCGATAGGGAGGAGTGAAAAACTGTTTTTT. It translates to CASSLSIGRSEKLFF.

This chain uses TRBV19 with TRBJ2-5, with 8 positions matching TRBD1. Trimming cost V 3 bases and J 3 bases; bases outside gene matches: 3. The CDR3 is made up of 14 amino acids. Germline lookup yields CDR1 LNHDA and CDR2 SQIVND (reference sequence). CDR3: CASSISGQEETQYF. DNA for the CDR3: TGTGCCAGTAGTATCTCGGGACAGGAAGAGACCCAGTACTTC.

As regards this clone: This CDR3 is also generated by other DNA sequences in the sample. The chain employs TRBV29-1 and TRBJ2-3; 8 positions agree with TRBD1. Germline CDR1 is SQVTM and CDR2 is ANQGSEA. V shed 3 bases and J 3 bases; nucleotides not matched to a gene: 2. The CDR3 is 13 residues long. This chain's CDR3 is CSVDRGLTDTQYF. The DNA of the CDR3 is TGCAGCGTTGACAGGGGGCTAACAGATACGCAGTATTTT.

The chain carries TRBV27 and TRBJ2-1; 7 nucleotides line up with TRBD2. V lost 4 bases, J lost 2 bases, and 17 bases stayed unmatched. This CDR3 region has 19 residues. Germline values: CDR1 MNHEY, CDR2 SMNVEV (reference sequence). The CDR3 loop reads CASSSRMTFSGRTYNEQFF. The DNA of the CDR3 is TGTGCCAGCAGTTCCCGAATGACTTTTAGCGGGCGAACCTACAATGAGCAGTTCTTC.

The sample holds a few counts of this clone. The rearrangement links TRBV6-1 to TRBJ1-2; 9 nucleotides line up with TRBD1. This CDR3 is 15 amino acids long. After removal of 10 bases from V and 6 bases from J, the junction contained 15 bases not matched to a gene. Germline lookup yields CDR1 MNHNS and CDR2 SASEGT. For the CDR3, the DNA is TGTGCCACCCCATACCGGGACAGGGAATATAATGGCTACACCTTC. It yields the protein CATPYRDREYNGYTF.